A single sample gave rise to the 19 T cell receptor beta chains below, sequenced in a study of blood T cell repertoires in COVID-19. TCRdb's copy holds only in-frame clones and misses some; the assay was immunoSEQ multiplex PCR. The table records some 170,000 clones, roughly four fifths of them present only once. Specimen: peripheral blood. The receptor set was obtained from a human donor in a cohort sampled during active COVID-19.

The V and J genes are TRBV3-1 (or the pseudogene TRBV3-2) and TRBJ2-7; 8 bases match TRBD1. Trimming at V came to 0 bases and at J to 7 bases, leaving 11 bases not matched to a gene. The germline V gene has CDR1 LGHDT and CDR2 YNNKEL (reference sequence). The CDR3 runs to 16 residues. Written as DNA, the CDR3 is TGTGCCAGCAGCCAAGAAAAGGACAGGGTTGTTTGTGAGCAGTACTTC. Translation gives CASSQEKDRVVCEQYF.

This clone has more than one count but fewer than ten. This sequence joins TRBV11-2 and TRBJ2-3; D perhaps matches TRBD2 (6 bases). The ends were cut back, 5 bases at V and 6 bases at J, with 18 bases in the middle. In germline, CDR1 is SGHAT, CDR2 FQNNGV. This CDR3 has 15 amino acids. DNA for the CDR3: TGTGCCAGCAGCGGTTTAAGGAGGGACGGGGATACGCAGTATTTT. It encodes CASSGLRRDGDTQYF.

This sequence joins TRBV9 and TRBJ2-1; TRBD1 aligns across 9 bases. From germline, CDR1 is SGDLS and CDR2 YYNGEE. With 0 bases clipped from V and 4 bases from J, the junction kept 5 bases outside the gene matches. The CDR3 runs 16 residues. The CDR3, as DNA: TGTGCCAGCAGCGTAGCAACAGGGGGCTGGTACAATGAGCAGTTCTTC. Translated: CASSVATGGWYNEQFF.

The chain is built from TRBV18 and TRBJ2-7; D is unresolved. This CDR3 is 11 amino acids long. V was cut by 4 bases and J by 3 bases, with 4 bases left in between. Looked up from germline, CDR1 is KGHSH and CDR2 is LQKENI. The CDR3 DNA is TGTGCCAGCTCACACAACTACGAGCAGTACTTC. Translation: CASSHNYEQYF.

The chain links TRBV6-5 to TRBJ1-5; 8 bases are shared with TRBD1. Trimming took 5 bases from V and 9 from J; bases not matched to a gene: 6. Germline assignment: CDR1 MNHEY and CDR2 SVGAGI. CDR3 length: 13 residues. Here the CDR3 reads CASSRQGRGPQHF. The CDR3 DNA reads TGTGCCAGCAGTCGACAGGGGAGGGGGCCCCAGCATTTT.

The J gene is TRBJ2-7, the V gene TRBV6-2 or TRBV6-3, with 13 bases identical to TRBD2. The CDR3 extends over 17 amino acids. The V and J ends lost 2 bases and 1 base, in that order; junction bases with no gene match: 5. The germline V gene has CDR1 MNHEY and CDR2 SVGEGT. The DNA for the CDR3 is TGTGCCAGCAGTTACGAGGGACTAGCGGGATTTTCCTACGAGCAGTACTTC. It encodes CASSYEGLAGFSYEQYF.

J is TRBJ2-5 and V is TRBV11-2, with D maybe TRBD2 (7 bases). Trimming shortened V by 10 bases and J by 1 base, and 22 bases separated the two germline ends. The CDR3 is 16 residues long. The germline V gene has CDR1 SGHAT and CDR2 FQNNGV. CDR3 sequence (DNA): TGTGCCACCTCACGAGGGGGGGGAATACTCCAAGAGACCCAGTACTTC. Residues: CATSRGGGILQETQYF.

This clone qualifies as medium-sized (0.01 to 0.1%). This chain connects TRBV7-3 to TRBJ1-2, with unresolved D. Trimming left V 2 bases short and J 6 bases short, with 13 bases between. CDR1 is SGHTA, CDR2 FQGTGA, per germline. The CDR3 is 14 amino acids. The CDR3 DNA reads as TGTGCCAGCAGCTTATCGCCCGCTGGAGATGGCTACACCTTC. Its protein product is CASSLSPAGDGYTF. Based on the CDR3 plus reference TRBV7-3 and TRBJ1-2, the full variable domain is GAGVSQTPSNKVTEKGKYVELRCDPISGHTALYWYRQSLGQGPEFLIYFQGTGAADDSGLPNDRFFAVRPEGSVSTLKIQRTERGDSAVYLCASSLSPAGDGYTFGSGTRLTVV.

CDR3: CASSHLAQGVIRGAFF. CDR3 nucleotide sequence: TGCGCCAGCAGCCACCTAGCGCAGGGGGTTATAAGAGGAGCTTTCTTT. The chain couples TRBV4-3 to TRBJ1-1; TRBD1 matches at 7 bases. CDR1 is LGHNA and CDR2 is YSLEER in the germline V gene. The J segment lost 10 bases and the V segment lost 3 bases, leaving 17 bases of the junction unmatched. The CDR3 loop spans 16 amino acids.

This chain links TRBV5-6 with TRBJ2-7, with 14 bases fitting TRBD2. The V and J ends lost 4 bases and 12 bases, in that order; junction bases with no gene match: 9. CDR3 length: 14 residues. Germline V lookup: CDR1 SGHDT, CDR2 YYEEEE. The CDR3 DNA is TGTGCCAGCAGCCCACCGGGACTAGCGGGAGACGGGTACTTC. This translates into CASSPPGLAGDGYF.

CDR3 DNA sequence: TGTGCCAGCAGCGAGGGACTAGCGGATGCGGAGCAGTTCTTC. Its translation is CASSEGLADAEQFF. This chain connects TRBV13 to TRBJ2-1; 11 nucleotides line up with TRBD2. This CDR3 has 14 residues. The junction had 7 bases not matched to a gene; V was cut back by 5 bases and J by 10 bases. Germline assignment: CDR1 PRHDT and CDR2 FYEKMQ (reference sequence).

The CDR3 reads CASGRGSYNEQFF. DNA for the CDR3: TGTGCCAGCGGACGGGGCTCCTACAATGAGCAGTTCTTC. The chain combines TRBV19 with TRBJ2-1, with a tentative D call TRBD2 (5 bases). This CDR3 has 13 amino acids. V lost 9 bases and J lost 0, with 9 bases in between. Germline V lookup: CDR1 LNHDA, CDR2 SQIVND (reference sequence).

The chain links TRBV27 to TRBJ2-1, with 11 bases fitting TRBD1. The CDR3 spans 20 residues. Germline-derived CDR1 and CDR2 are MNHEY and SMNVEV (reference sequence). The V gene end was trimmed by 7 bases and the J gene end by 2 bases; junction bases not matched to a gene: 19. Written as DNA, the CDR3 is TGTGCCAGCATTTCTAGACTGGACAGGGGGCGCAGTTTCACCTACAATGAGCAGTTCTTC. As protein: CASISRLDRGRSFTYNEQFF.

This clone has just one count. V gene TRBV24-1 combines with J gene TRBJ2-6; D is ambiguous. Looked up from germline, CDR1 is KGHDR and CDR2 is SFDVKD. Trimming took off 1 base at V and 3 bases at J, with 3 bases between the two ends. This CDR3 is built from 14 residues. CDR3 in DNA: TGTGCCACCAGTGATTTATATGGGGCCAACGTCCTGACTTTC. Its protein is CATSDLYGANVLTF.

V gene TRBV2 combines with J gene TRBJ2-7; 7 bases map to TRBD1. Trimming removed 1 base from V and 0 bases from J; junction bases left unmatched: 3. Germline V lookup: CDR1 SNHLY, CDR2 FYNNEI. The length of the CDR3 is 15 residues. Written as DNA, the CDR3 is TGTGCCAGCAGTGAAGGACAGGGCGCCTCCTACGAGCAGTACTTC. Protein: CASSEGQGASYEQYF.

The chain links TRBV15 to TRBJ1-6, with 9 bases identical to TRBD1. Trimming took 6 bases from V and 9 from J; bases not matched to a gene: 6. Germline CDR1 reads LNHNV; CDR2 reads YYDKDF (reference sequence). The CDR3 sequence is 14 residues long. DNA of the CDR3: TGTGCCACCAGTAGCGACAGGGGGGGTTCACCCCTCCACTTT. It specifies CATSSDRGGSPLHF.

The CDR3 DNA reads as TGCGCCAGCAGTACGCGGGGGGGCCCCACAGATACGCAGTATTTT. Translating it yields CASSTRGGPTDTQYF. The rearrangement uses TRBV5-1 and TRBJ2-3, with TRBD2 matching 9 bases. The CDR3 extends over 15 amino acids. CDR1 and CDR2 from the germline V gene are SGHRS and YFSETQ. V was clipped by 5 bases and J by 2 bases; unmatched bases: 6.

V and J are TRBV5-6 and TRBJ2-2, with 9 bases identical to TRBD1. V dropped 2 bases and J dropped 4; count of bases not matched to a gene: 3. Germline CDR1 SGHDT, CDR2 YYEEEE. The CDR3 sequence is 15 residues long. The CDR3 loop reads CASSLVTGGTGELFF. CDR3 DNA: TGTGCCAGCAGCTTAGTGACAGGGGGCACCGGGGAGCTGTTTTTT.

This clone showed up just once. The rearrangement joins TRBV9 to TRBJ2-3, with TRBD2 matching 7 bases. Per germline, CDR1 SGDLS and CDR2 YYNGEE. The V segment lost 6 bases and the J segment 5 bases; nucleotides outside the gene matches: 12. The CDR3 sequence is 15 residues long. The CDR3 region is CASTSTAGMRDTQYF. The CDR3 DNA is TGTGCCAGCACCTCGACAGCGGGGATGAGAGATACGCAGTATTTT.